Each of the 21 T cell receptor beta chains below was sequenced from the same sample in a study of CD8+CD57+ T cells in acquired aplastic anemia (dated by TCRdb to the late 2010s). Sequencing was carried out with an Illumina HiSeq 2000. Profiling of TCR beta VDJ combinations and CDR3 sequences used genomic DNA as the template. TCRdb reprocessed the public reads (quality trimming at Q25 with fastp, clone calling with MiXCR) and kept in-frame beta chains. Here each entry gathers all rows of one CDR3 protein and keeps the most common genes and DNA. The sample data list some 160,000 distinct CDR3 sequences, and more than 45% of these were observed just once. The ten largest account for about 2.9% of the sample. The patients picked for sequencing were ones in whom flow cytometry had shown an expansion of CD8+CD57+ cells. The specimen was sorted CD4+, CD8+, or CD8+CD57+ T cells (not recorded which) from PBMCs. These receptors were collected from a human donor with aplastic anemia.

This clonotype was counted many times. This chain links TRBV2 with TRBJ1-5; the match to TRBD1 covers 7 bases. V dropped 8 bases and J dropped 9; count of bases not matched to a gene: 19. Germline V gives CDR1 SNHLY, CDR2 FYNNEI. The CDR3 runs to 16 residues. CDR3 loop: CASAGRLGQPLWPQHF. Here the CDR3 DNA reads TGTGCCAGCGCGGGAAGACTGGGACAGCCGTTGTGGCCCCAGCATTTT.

A note on this clonotype: Since a much larger clone is just one base distant, this may be a read error. V gene TRBV7-9 combines with J gene TRBJ2-5; unclear D gene. CDR3 length equals 13 residues. Germline CDR1 SEHNR, CDR2 FQNEAQ (reference sequence). In nucleotides, the CDR3 is TGTGCCTGCAGCCGAAGACGCCAAGAGACCCAGTACTTC. Protein product: CACSRRRQETQYF.

This clonotype has at least ten counts. The V gene is TRBV5-1, the J gene TRBJ2-5, with TRBD1 matching 7 bases. This CDR3 is 13 amino acids long. J gave up 5 bases and V 3 bases, and 4 bases lay outside the gene matches. Germline V CDR1 and CDR2: SGHRS, YFSETQ. For the CDR3, the DNA is TGCGCCAGCAGCTCGACAGGGTTGGAGACCCAGTACTTC. Protein product: CASSSTGLETQYF.

Ten or more counts support this clonotype. This chain joins TRBV27 and TRBJ2-2; D possibly corresponds to TRBD1 (6 bases). CDR1 is MNHEY and CDR2 is SMNVEV in the germline V gene (reference sequence). The CDR3 has 13 residues. Between the trimmed V and J ends, which lost 4 bases and 6 bases, there was a span of 9 bases. In nucleotides, the CDR3 is TGTGCCAGCAGTTCACGACAGGCCGGGGAGCTGTTTTTT. This gives the protein CASSSRQAGELFF.

The chain has TRBV20-1 and TRBJ1-6; D is possibly TRBD1 (5 bases). This CDR3 has 14 residues. Germline CDR1 and CDR2: DFQATT and SNEGSKA (reference sequence). Between the trimmed V and J ends, which lost 2 bases and 8 bases, there was a span of 13 bases. CDR3 nucleotide sequence: TGCAGTGCTAGATTAGCTGGGGGGGATTCACCCCTCCACTTT. Translation gives CSARLAGGDSPLHF.

This clonotype was observed at least ten times. The rearrangement uses TRBV5-5 and TRBJ1-6; 8 nucleotides match TRBD1. This CDR3 is 16 amino acids long. CDR1 SGHKS and CDR2 YYEKEE come from the germline V gene (reference sequence). The ends lost 2 bases at V and 10 bases at J; junction bases unmatched: 11. CDR3 residues: CASSFADRVLRSPLHF. For the CDR3, the DNA is TGTGCCAGCAGCTTTGCGGACAGGGTCTTAAGGTCACCCCTCCACTTT. The variable domain in full, with the rest retrieved from reference TRBV5-5 and TRBJ1-6, is DAGVTQSPTHLIKTRGQQVTLRCSPISGHKSVSWYQQVLGQGPQFIFQYYEKEERGRGNFPDRFSARQFPNYSSELNVNALLLGDSALYLCASSFADRVLRSPLHFGNGTRLTVT.

The chain couples TRBV29-1 to TRBJ2-7; 7 bases line up with TRBD1. Germline-derived CDR1 and CDR2 are SQVTM and ANQGSEA. The CDR3 is 14 residues long. J gave up 5 bases and V 5 bases, and 12 bases lay outside the gene matches. CDR3 in DNA: TGCAGCGTTACCCTCCGACAGGGTGGGAACGAGCAGTACTTC. It yields the protein CSVTLRQGGNEQYF.

The table lists this clonotype with a few counts. J is TRBJ2-1 and V is TRBV10-1; 10 bases map to TRBD1. Germline V gene sequence: CDR1 WNHNN, CDR2 SYGVQD (reference sequence). The V gene end was trimmed by 5 bases and the J gene end by 7 bases; junction bases not matched to a gene: 5. CDR3 length equals 14 residues. CDR3 in amino acids: CASSTGTGVNEQFF. CDR3 nucleotides: TGCGCCAGCAGTACCGGGACAGGGGTAAATGAGCAGTTCTTC.

Regarding this clonotype: A read error is possible here, since a much larger clone lies one base away. The DNA for the CDR3 is TGTGCCAGCAGCGTAGTGAAGGGGGGCGCAGAGACCCAGTACTTC. Translation: CASSVVKGGAETQYF. The rearrangement joins TRBV25-1 to TRBJ2-5, with D perhaps given as TRBD1 or TRBD2 (6 bases each). V was trimmed by 6 bases and J by 4 bases, leaving 18 bases between them. The CDR3 loop spans 15 amino acids. Germline V gene lookup returns CDR1 MGHDK and CDR2 SYGVNS.

J is TRBJ2-3 and V is TRBV15; 10 nucleotides line up with TRBD1. The germline V gene encodes CDR1 LNHNV and CDR2 YYDKDF (reference sequence). V lost 1 base to trimming and J lost 5 bases; unmatched junction nucleotides: 3. This CDR3 has 15 amino acids. DNA of the CDR3: TGTGCCACCAGCAGAGCGGACAGGGGGGTAGATACGCAGTATTTT. Its protein product is CATSRADRGVDTQYF.

The J gene is TRBJ2-1, the V gene TRBV11-2, with D perhaps given as TRBD1 or TRBD2 (7 bases each). The V gene's germline CDR1 is SGHAT and CDR2 FQNNGV. The CDR3 has 16 amino acids. Trimming took off 4 bases at V and 3 bases at J, with 16 bases between the two ends. The DNA of the CDR3 is TGTGCCAGCAGCTCCCGGGGAGGGGGCCTCTACAATGAGCAGTTCTTC. Translation: CASSSRGGGLYNEQFF.

Comment on this clonotype: It may be a read error: a sequence one base away is much more abundant. The rearrangement links TRBV5-6 to TRBJ2-7; D tentatively reads TRBD1 or TRBD2 (6 bases each). CDR3 length: 15 amino acids. CDR1 is SGHDT and CDR2 is YYEEEE in the germline V gene. The CDR3 DNA follows: TGTGCCAGCAGCTTGGCCGCGGGACAACGCTACGGGCAGTACTTC. Protein sequence: CASSLAAGQRYGQYF.

This clonotype was seen many times. This rearrangement joins TRBV5-1 to TRBJ2-5; D gene unclear. The CDR3 consists of 12 residues. V was clipped by 4 bases and J by 9 bases, with 13 bases between them. Looked up from germline, CDR1 is SGHRS and CDR2 is YFSETQ. The CDR3 loop is CASSANGPAQYF. Written as DNA, the CDR3 is TGCGCCAGCAGCGCTAATGGCCCGGCCCAGTACTTC.

This chain connects TRBV6-6 to TRBJ2-3; 7 bases agree with TRBD2. Germline V CDR1 and CDR2: MNHNY, SVGAGI (reference sequence). The CDR3 has 13 residues. The trim removed 0 bases at V and 14 bases at J, leaving 8 bases unmatched. The CDR3 DNA reads as TGTGCCAGCAGTTACTCGTCGGGCGGGAGCCCGTATTTT. Its protein is CASSYSSGGSPYF.

The chain recombines TRBV2 with TRBJ1-1; the D gene is possibly TRBD1 (5 bases). V was clipped by 5 bases and J by 11 bases, with 15 bases between them. The CDR3 extends over 12 amino acids. From germline, CDR1 is SNHLY and CDR2 FYNNEI. CDR3 loop: CASSWGDLRAFF. The CDR3, as DNA: TGTGCCAGCAGTTGGGGGGACCTGCGGGCTTTCTTT.

This clonotype was recorded many times. The chain employs TRBV25-1 and TRBJ1-6, with 10 bases aligning to TRBD1. Germline CDR1 is MGHDK and CDR2 is SYGVNS. The CDR3 runs to 13 residues. V shed 6 bases and J 8 bases; nucleotides not matched to a gene: 1. CDR3 in DNA: TGTGCCAGCAGGGGGACAGGGGATTCACCCCTCCACTTT. Protein sequence: CASRGTGDSPLHF.

This clonotype was seen ten or more times. The chain is built from TRBV20-1 and TRBJ2-1; 9 positions match TRBD1. The germline CDR1 and CDR2 sequences are DFQATT and SNEGSKA (reference sequence). V shed 0 bases and J 5 bases; nucleotides not matched to a gene: 5. CDR3 length equals 15 residues. The CDR3 loop is CSARETGGLDNEQFF. CDR3 nucleotides: TGCAGTGCTAGAGAAACAGGGGGCCTCGACAATGAGCAGTTCTTC.

Worth noting for this clonotype: This likely comes from a read error, as the CDR3 has no conserved phenylalanine or tryptophan at its end. The genes are TRBV14 and TRBJ1-5, with 7 bases aligning to TRBD1. After removal of 4 bases from V and 5 bases from J, the junction contained 8 bases not matched to a gene. The CDR3 length is 15 residues. Germline V gives CDR1 SGHDN, CDR2 FVKESK. The CDR3: CASSPMTGLDQPQHL. As DNA, the CDR3 is TGTGCCAGCAGCCCCATGACAGGGTTGGATCAGCCCCAGCATCTT.

This clonotype has at least ten counts. V and J are TRBV12-3 or TRBV12-4 and TRBJ1-2; D may be TRBD1 (6 bases). The CDR3 is made up of 12 amino acids. V dropped 6 bases and J dropped 5 bases, with 10 bases sitting between them. The CDR3 loop reads CASRSQGYGYTF. Here the CDR3 DNA reads TGTGCCAGCAGGAGCCAGGGGTATGGCTACACCTTC.

In nucleotides, the CDR3 is TGTGCCAGCAGCCAAGAACGGGCGGGGGGGCCAGAGACCCAGTACTTC. Translated, it gives CASSQERAGGPETQYF. The V call is TRBV3-1, the J call TRBJ2-5; 9 bases fit TRBD2. Germline assignment: CDR1 LGHDT and CDR2 YNNKEL (reference sequence). CDR3 length: 16 amino acids. The V segment lost 0 bases and the J segment 4 bases; nucleotides outside the gene matches: 6.

This clonotype was counted many times. The chain couples TRBV6-1 to TRBJ1-6; no clear D gene. This CDR3 has 13 residues. Trimming left V 7 bases short and J 7 bases short, with 11 bases between. Germline CDR1 is MNHNS and CDR2 is SASEGT. Here the CDR3 reads CASIVGWNSPLHF. As DNA, the CDR3 is TGTGCCAGCATCGTCGGGTGGAATTCACCCCTCCACTTT.